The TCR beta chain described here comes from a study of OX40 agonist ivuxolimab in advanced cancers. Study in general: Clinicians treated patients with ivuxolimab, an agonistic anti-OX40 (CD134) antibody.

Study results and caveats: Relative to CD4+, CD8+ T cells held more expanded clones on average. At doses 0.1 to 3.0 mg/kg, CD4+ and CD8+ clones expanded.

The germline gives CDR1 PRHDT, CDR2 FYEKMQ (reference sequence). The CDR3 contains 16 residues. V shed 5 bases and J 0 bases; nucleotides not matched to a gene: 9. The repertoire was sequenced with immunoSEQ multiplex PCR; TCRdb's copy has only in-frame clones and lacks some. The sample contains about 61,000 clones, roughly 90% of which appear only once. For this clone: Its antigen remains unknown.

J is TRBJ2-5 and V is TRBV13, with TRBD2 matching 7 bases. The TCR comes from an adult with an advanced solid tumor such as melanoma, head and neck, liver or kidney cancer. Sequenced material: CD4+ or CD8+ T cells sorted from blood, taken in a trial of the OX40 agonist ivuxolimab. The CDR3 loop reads CASSTNVGGNQETQYF. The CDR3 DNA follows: TGTGCCAGCAGCACTAATGTCGGGGGGAACCAAGAGACCCAGTACTTC.